The clone carrying this T cell receptor beta chain was recorded a few times. The antigen is unknown. This CDR3 comprises 15 residues. Unmatched junction bases numbered 4, after V lost 7 bases and J lost 4 bases. The germline CDR1 and CDR2 sequences are MNHNS and SASEGT. These data belong to a study of T-cell reconstitution after alpha-beta-depleted transplantation in children. Study results and caveats: By about two months after transplant, alpha-beta T cells reportedly arose from several hundred graft clones that had expanded. High day-60 TCRbeta diversity in some patients came from surviving recipient T cells and thymic progenitors. Hyperexpanded clones declined; after one year, newly produced T cells mostly supplied diversity.

Unique molecular identifiers were incorporated into the prepared TCRbeta library. TCRdb re-analysed the PCR reads in MiXCR, keeping a single row per CDR3 protein. The repertoire consists of about 580,000 distinct CDR3 sequences, with over 25% occurring once and the leading ten covering 36%. The material was PBMCs, obtained before TCRalphabeta/CD19-depleted stem cell transplant. V usage is TRBV6-1 and J usage is TRBJ2-1, with 13 bases lining up with TRBD2. The TCR comes from a boy younger than two with Wiskott-Aldrich syndrome, due to receive a stem cell transplant. DNA of the CDR3: TGTGCCAGCATGACGGGACTAGCGGGGTACAATGAGCAGTTCTTC. Protein product: CASMTGLAGYNEQFF.